The rows below give T cell receptor beta chains drawn from one sample of a study of CD8+CD57+ T cells in acquired aplastic anemia. TCRdb analysed the reads with MiXCR anew, one entry per CDR3 protein. The sample has 200,000 to 250,000 distinct CDR3 sequences; 40% to 50% are singletons. The sequenced sample consisted of sorted CD4+, CD8+, or CD8+CD57+ T cells (not recorded which) from PBMCs. These receptors were collected from a human donor with aplastic anemia. The CDR3 runs from the conserved cysteine through the conserved F or W. The D gene is left open where the match is weak. Clone size appears in some rows only: once, few, many, or a class for an expanded clone.

TRBV20-1	TRBJ2-7	TRBD1	-	CSARDMGQGAYYEQYF	TGCAGTGCTAGAGATATGGGACAGGGGGCTTACTACGAGCAGTACTTC
TRBV5-6	TRBJ2-1	-	few	CASSLVGGNNEQFF	TGTGCCAGCAGCTTAGTGGGGGGCAACAATGAGCAGTTCTTC
TRBV9	TRBJ1-6	TRBD1	few	CANSPGQGPYNSPLHF	TGTGCCAACAGCCCTGGACAGGGACCCTATAATTCACCCCTCCACTTT
TRBV5-1	TRBJ1-6	TRBD1	-	CASSPVGQGNSPLHF	TGCGCCAGCAGTCCCGTGGGACAGGGTAATTCACCCCTCCACTTT
TRBV20-1	TRBJ2-1	-	many	CSARNRASYNEQFF	TGCAGTGCTAGGAATCGGGCATCATACAATGAGCAGTTCTTC
TRBV12-3/TRBV12-4	TRBJ2-7	TRBD1	many	CASSLSSGGQGAHEQYF	TGTGCCAGCAGTTTATCTTCGGGCGGACAGGGGGCGCATGAGCAGTACTTC
TRBV24-1	TRBJ2-7	-	-	CASSKAPAYEQYF	TGTGCCAGCAGCAAGGCTCCGGCCTACGAGCAGTACTTC
TRBV20-1	TRBJ1-5	TRBD1	-	CSVPGQGGFNQPQHF	TGCAGTGTACCGGGACAGGGAGGGTTCAATCAGCCCCAGCATTTT
TRBV7-9	TRBJ2-5	-	-	CASSPSVQETQYF	TGTGCCAGCAGCCCTAGTGTCCAAGAGACCCAGTACTTC
TRBV20-1	TRBJ2-3	-	-	CSARGDGGTDTQYF	TGCAGTGCTAGAGGGGACGGGGGCACAGATACGCAGTATTTT
TRBV7-3	TRBJ2-3	-	-	CASSQEGSGGETISTDTQYF	TGTGCCAGCAGCCAAGAAGGGTCGGGCGGGGAGACGATAAGCACAGATACGCAGTATTTT
TRBV6-5	TRBJ1-2	-	-	CASSYGSGYTF	TGTGCCAGCAGTTACGGGTCTGGCTACACCTTC
TRBV10-3	TRBJ2-3	TRBD1	-	CAIRERTGHTDTQYF	TGTGCCATCAGGGAAAGGACAGGGCATACAGATACGCAGTATTTT
TRBV6-5	TRBJ2-7	TRBD1	many	CASSWTGEGSYEQYF	TGTGCCAGCAGTTGGACAGGGGAGGGGTCCTACGAGCAGTACTTC
TRBV6-5	TRBJ2-7	-	-	CASSPVAGDSYEQYF	TGTGCCAGCAGCCCCGTGGCAGGGGATTCCTACGAGCAGTACTTC
TRBV7-9	TRBJ2-3	-	many	CASSTSPGPLADTQYF	TGTGCCAGCAGCACTTCTCCGGGACCTCTGGCAGATACGCAGTATTTT
TRBV11-3	TRBJ2-3	-	many	CASSLGFGGSTDTQYF	TGTGCCAGCAGCTTAGGTTTTGGGGGAAGCACAGATACGCAGTATTTT
TRBV7-2	TRBJ1-5	-	-	CASSGGDPPSPQHF	TGTGCCAGCAGCGGCGGGGACCCTCCCTCACCCCAGCATTTT
TRBV19	TRBJ1-5	-	many	CASRNTGSDQPQHF	TGTGCCAGTAGGAATACAGGGTCCGATCAGCCCCAGCATTTT
TRBV5-7	TRBJ1-6	TRBD1	-	CASTLGDRGLYTPLSLHF	TGTGCCAGCACACTCGGGGACAGGGGGCTGTATACACCCTTATCCCTCCACTTT
TRBV5-1	TRBJ2-5	-	few	CASSLIFPPREGQETQYF	TGCGCCAGCAGCTTGATCTTTCCCCCCAGGGAAGGCCAAGAGACCCAGTACTTC
TRBV10-3	TRBJ2-7	TRBD1	-	CATSDWPRDRTTYEQYF	TGTGCCACCAGTGATTGGCCACGGGACAGGACCACCTACGAGCAGTACTTC
TRBV7-9	TRBJ2-7	-	many	CASSLSLSYEQYF	TGTGCCAGCAGCTTATCACTTTCCTACGAGCAGTACTTC
TRBV7-3	TRBJ1-6	-	-	CASRILSTSPLHF	TGTGCCAGCAGAATTTTGTCCACCTCACCCCTCCACTTT
TRBV2	TRBJ2-1	-	many	CASRGMGAGSYNEQFF	TGTGCCAGCAGGGGGATGGGGGCGGGTTCCTACAATGAGCAGTTCTTC
TRBV7-2	TRBJ2-3	-	many	CASFSGLPVGPDTQYF	TGTGCCAGCTTTTCAGGGCTCCCCGTGGGCCCCGATACGCAGTATTTT
TRBV10-3	TRBJ1-5	TRBD1	-	CAISESGQGWYQPQHF	TGTGCCATCAGTGAGTCGGGACAGGGGTGGTATCAGCCCCAGCATTTT
TRBV7-9	TRBJ1-1	-	-	CASSYSGYAEAFF	TGTGCCAGCAGTTACTCAGGGTATGCTGAAGCTTTCTTT
TRBV5-6	TRBJ1-6	-	-	CASSLERENSPLHF	TGTGCCAGCAGCTTGGAGAGGGAAAATTCACCCCTCCACTTT
TRBV20-1	TRBJ1-5	-	-	CSARVSGTINQPQHF	TGCAGCGCTAGAGTATCGGGGACTATCAATCAGCCCCAGCATTTT
TRBV5-1	TRBJ1-1	TRBD1	-	CASSLGVTGGTEAFF	TGCGCCAGCAGCTTGGGGGTGACAGGGGGTACTGAAGCTTTCTTT
TRBV20-1	TRBJ2-7	TRBD2	many	CSARDLGLAGAASYEQYF	TGCAGTGCTAGAGATTTAGGACTAGCCGGAGCGGCCTCCTACGAGCAGTACTTC
TRBV16	TRBJ2-7	-	many	CASSQTTSPSYEQYF	TGTGCCAGCAGCCAAACTACGTCACCCTCCTACGAGCAGTACTTC
TRBV11-3	TRBJ1-1	-	-	CASGLDAGEPEAFF	TGTGCCAGCGGCTTAGATGCCGGGGAACCTGAAGCTTTCTTT
TRBV7-2	TRBJ2-7	TRBD1	many	CASSLGQGTYEQYF	TGTGCCAGCAGCTTAGGACAGGGGACCTACGAGCAGTACTTC
TRBV6-6	TRBJ2-7	-	many	CASSQRDFVEYEQYF	TGTGCCAGCAGCCAACGGGACTTCGTCGAATACGAGCAGTACTTC
TRBV12-3/TRBV12-4	TRBJ1-3	TRBD1	many	CASSQGGGNTIYF	TGTGCCAGCAGTCAGGGGGGTGGAAACACCATATATTTT
TRBV6-6	TRBJ1-1	TRBD1	few	CASSYPDPPTGGDTEAFF	TGTGCCAGCAGTTACCCAGACCCGCCGACAGGGGGGGACACTGAAGCTTTCTTT
TRBV13	TRBJ1-2	-	-	CASSPNEANYGYTF	TGTGCCAGCAGCCCCAACGAGGCAAATTATGGCTACACCTTC
TRBV5-1	TRBJ1-1	-	many	CASSLDRRGRDTEAFF	TGCGCCAGCAGCCTGGACCGAAGGGGCAGGGACACTGAAGCTTTCTTT
TRBV28	TRBJ2-7	-	-	CASSSDSDEQYF	TGTGCCAGCAGTTCGGACAGTGACGAGCAGTACTTC
TRBV10-3	TRBJ1-2	TRBD1	-	CAISEPGQGGYTF	TGTGCCATCAGTGAGCCGGGACAGGGTGGCTACACCTTC
TRBV27	TRBJ2-1	-	few	CASQEGLRDNEQFF	TGTGCCAGCCAGGAAGGATTGAGGGACAATGAGCAGTTCTTC
TRBV7-9	TRBJ1-6	-	-	CASSLGGWLSPLHF	TGTGCCAGCAGCTTAGGCGGATGGCTGTCACCCCTCCACTTT
TRBV3-1	TRBJ1-3	TRBD1	few	CASSLLGQGARNTIYF	TGTGCCAGCAGCCTCCTGGGACAGGGGGCGAGAAACACCATATATTTT
TRBV30	TRBJ2-2	TRBD1	-	CAGGQGLTGELFF	TGTGCCGGGGGACAGGGGCTTACCGGGGAGCTGTTTTTT
TRBV14	TRBJ2-3	TRBD2	-	CASSSSGASTDTQYF	TGTGCCAGCAGCTCGAGCGGGGCCAGCACAGATACGCAGTATTTT
TRBV20-1	TRBJ1-5	-	-	CSTRELPGHAPTGNQPQHF	TGCAGTACTAGAGAACTCCCGGGACACGCACCCACTGGCAATCAGCCCCAGCATTTT
TRBV4-3	TRBJ1-1	-	many	CASSQDSGLTVNTEAFF	TGCGCCAGCAGCCAAGATAGTGGCCTGACGGTGAACACTGAAGCTTTCTTT
TRBV4-1	TRBJ2-7	TRBD1	many	CASSHRDRGHEQYF	TGCGCCAGCAGCCACCGGGACAGGGGCCACGAGCAGTACTTC
TRBV7-6	TRBJ2-2	TRBD1	many	CASSSASFDRGPGTGELFF	TGTGCCAGCAGCTCCGCAAGCTTCGACAGGGGGCCTGGCACCGGGGAGCTGTTTTTT
TRBV7-8	TRBJ2-7	-	many	CASTQGSHEQYF	TGTGCCAGCACCCAGGGGAGCCACGAGCAGTACTTC
TRBV5-1	TRBJ1-6	TRBD1	many	CASSLEGAGNSPLHF	TGCGCCAGCAGCTTGGAGGGGGCTGGTAATTCACCCCTCCACTTT
TRBV3-1	TRBJ1-6	-	few	CASSQEGGRGRALHF	TGTGCCAGCAGCCAAGAGGGGGGACGCGGTCGAGCCCTCCACTTT
TRBV30	TRBJ1-1	-	few	CAWTRGTNTEAFF	TGTGCCTGGACTCGGGGCACGAACACTGAAGCTTTCTTT
TRBV27	TRBJ1-1	-	many	CASVGVNTEAFF	TGTGCCAGCGTCGGCGTAAACACTGAAGCTTTCTTT